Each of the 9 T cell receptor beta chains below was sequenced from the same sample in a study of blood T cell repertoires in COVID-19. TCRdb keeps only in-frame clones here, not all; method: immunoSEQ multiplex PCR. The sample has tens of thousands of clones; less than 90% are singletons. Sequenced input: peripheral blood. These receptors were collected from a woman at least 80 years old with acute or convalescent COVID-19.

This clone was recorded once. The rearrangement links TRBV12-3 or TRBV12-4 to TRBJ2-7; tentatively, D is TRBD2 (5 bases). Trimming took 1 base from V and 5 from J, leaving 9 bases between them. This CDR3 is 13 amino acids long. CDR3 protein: CASSLVLAHEQYF. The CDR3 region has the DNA TGTGCCAGCAGTTTAGTGCTAGCCCACGAGCAGTACTTC.

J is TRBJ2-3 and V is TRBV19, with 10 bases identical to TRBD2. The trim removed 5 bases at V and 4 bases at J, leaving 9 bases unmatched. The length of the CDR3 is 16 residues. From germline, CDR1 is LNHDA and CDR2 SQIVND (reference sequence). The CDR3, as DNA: TGTGCCAGTAGTCCGATAGCGGGAGGTTTAGCAGATACGCAGTATTTT. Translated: CASSPIAGGLADTQYF.

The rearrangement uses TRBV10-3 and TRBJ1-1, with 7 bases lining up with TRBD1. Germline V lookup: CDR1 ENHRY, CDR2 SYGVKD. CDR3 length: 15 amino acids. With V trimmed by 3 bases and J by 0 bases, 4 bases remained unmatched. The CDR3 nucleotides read TGTGCCATCAGTGATAGTCAGGGGGTGAACACTGAAGCTTTCTTT. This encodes CAISDSQGVNTEAFF.

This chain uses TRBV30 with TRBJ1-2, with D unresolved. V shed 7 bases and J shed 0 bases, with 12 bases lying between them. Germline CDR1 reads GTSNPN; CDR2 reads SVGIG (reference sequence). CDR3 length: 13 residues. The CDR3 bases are TGTGCCTTCCGGACTGCGGCTAACTATGGCTACACCTTC. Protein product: CAFRTAANYGYTF.

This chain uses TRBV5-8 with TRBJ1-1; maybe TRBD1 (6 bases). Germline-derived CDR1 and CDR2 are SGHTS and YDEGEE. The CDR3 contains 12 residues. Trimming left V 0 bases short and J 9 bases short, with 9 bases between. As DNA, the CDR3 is TGTGCCAGCAGCTTGGTAACAGGGCAAGCTTTCTTT. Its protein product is CASSLVTGQAFF.

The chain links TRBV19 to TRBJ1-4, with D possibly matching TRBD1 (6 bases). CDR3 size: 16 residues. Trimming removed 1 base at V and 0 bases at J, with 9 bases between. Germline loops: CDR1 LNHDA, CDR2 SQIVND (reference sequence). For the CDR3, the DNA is TGTGCCAGTAGTATAGGGGGGGGCTCAACTAATGAAAAACTGTTTTTT. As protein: CASSIGGGSTNEKLFF.

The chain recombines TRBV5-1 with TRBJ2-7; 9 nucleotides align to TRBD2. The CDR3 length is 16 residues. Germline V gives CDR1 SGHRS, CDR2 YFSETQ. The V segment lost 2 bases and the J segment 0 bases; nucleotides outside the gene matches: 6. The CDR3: CASSLVAGVTSYEQYF. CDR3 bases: TGCGCCAGCAGCTTAGTAGCGGGAGTTACCTCCTACGAGCAGTACTTC.

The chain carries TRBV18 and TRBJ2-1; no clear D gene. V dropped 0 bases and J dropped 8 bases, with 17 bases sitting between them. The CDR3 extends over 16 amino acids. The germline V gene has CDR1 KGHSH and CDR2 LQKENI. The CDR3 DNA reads TGTGCCAGCTCACCACCTAGCTACCCCACACGGGATGAGCAGTTCTTC. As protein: CASSPPSYPTRDEQFF.

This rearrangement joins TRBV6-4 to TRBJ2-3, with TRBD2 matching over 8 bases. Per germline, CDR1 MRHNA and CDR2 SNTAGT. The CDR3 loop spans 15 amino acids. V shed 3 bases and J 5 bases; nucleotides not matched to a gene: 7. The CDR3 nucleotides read TGTGCCAGCAGTGAAGTAGCGGGGTCCATAGATACGCAGTATTTT. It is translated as CASSEVAGSIDTQYF.